This T cell receptor beta chain originates from a study of blood T cell repertoires in COVID-19. For the study at large: The United States, Italy and Spain supplied acute and convalescent COVID-19 samples. PBMCs, B-cell-depleted T cells, or T cells were the source of the cDNA or gDNA that made up the material.

The junction had 8 bases not matched to a gene; V was cut back by 0 bases and J by 9 bases. Germline V gene sequence: CDR1 SGHNT, CDR2 YENEEA. The CDR3 covers 16 residues. As handled by the study authors: Amplification of reference gene primers provided the estimated nucleated cell counts. Repertoires were generated with immunoSEQ multiplex PCR, while TCRdb's copy carries only in-frame clones and drops some. For V, J and clone size, that table is used; D and trimming come from the DNA. The repertoire holds about 160,000 clones, with 88% as singletons. Cohorts were assigned according to the clinical history that participants reported.

This receptor was identified in a woman in her forties or fifties who had recovered from COVID-19. The chain links TRBV11-3 to TRBJ1-6; 7 bases are a match to TRBD1. The specimen sequenced was PBMCs or T cells enriched from blood (not recorded which). CDR3 loop: CASSLEIAGGPSPLHF. The DNA of the CDR3 is TGTGCCAGCAGCTTAGAGATAGCAGGGGGTCCTTCACCCCTCCACTTT.